This T cell receptor beta chain was sequenced in a study of blood T cells in healthy people across ages. In germline, CDR1 is DFQATT, CDR2 SNEGSKA (reference sequence). The CDR3 sequence is 15 residues long. V was pared by 3 bases and J by 1 base, with 13 bases between. A second roughly 6 to 11 cycle PCR used barcoded and J-beta primers. One entry per CDR3 protein results from TCRdb running MiXCR on the 5' RACE reads. The table has about 930,000 distinct CDR3 sequences, about 28% seen once; the top ten hold about 9.4%. The sample also formed part of further work on T cells of mothers and their children.

This clonotype originated in a woman aged 40 to 50 in good health. Sequenced input: blood. This chain uses TRBV20-1 with TRBJ1-5; no definite D call. For the CDR3, the DNA is TGCAGTGCTAGCGAAGAGTTTAGAAGCAATCAGCCCCAGCATTTT. This gives the protein CSASEEFRSNQPQHF.